A selection of T cell receptor beta chains follows, all from one sample in a study of Ad26.COV2.S vaccination and SARS-CoV-2 variants. The assay was immunoSEQ multiplex PCR, and TCRdb's table has in-frame clones only and misses some. The repertoire holds roughly 500,000 clones, approximately 90% seen once, with over 10% in the top ten. The sequencing used peripheral blood, collected in a trial of Ad26.COV2.S vaccine versus placebo. The receptors originated from a person aged 18-60 years who received the Ad26.COV2.S COVID-19 vaccine or a placebo. Both conserved end residues are part of each CDR3. D genes are given only for firm matches. Only some rows state a clone size, as once, few, many or a class for expanded clones.

j_gene | abundance | v_gene | d_gene | CDR3nt | CDR3aa
TRBJ2-7 | . | TRBV6-2/TRBV6-3 | . | TGTGCCAGCAGTTACTCGGTAGGTGGAGAGCAGTACTTC | CASSYSVGGEQYF
TRBJ1-1 | . | TRBV7-8 | . | TGTGCCAGCAGTGTGGGGGCGAGGGGCACTGAAGCTTTCTTT | CASSVGARGTEAFF
TRBJ2-7 | . | TRBV7-9 | . | TGTGCCAGCAGCCCGTGGGACCTCAGCCCCTACGAGCAGTACTTC | CASSPWDLSPYEQYF
TRBJ1-4 | . | TRBV11-2 | . | TGTGCCAGCAGCTTAGGCGTCGGACTGTTTTTT | CASSLGVGLFF
TRBJ2-2 | . | TRBV7-9 | . | TGTGCCAGCAGCTCCTCGGCCTTCGGGGAGCTGTTTTTT | CASSSSAFGELFF
TRBJ1-1 | . | TRBV7-2 | . | TGTGCCAGCAGCTTGTCCAGGGGCCTTACGAACACTGAAGCTTTCTTT | CASSLSRGLTNTEAFF
TRBJ1-2 | . | TRBV30 | . | TGTGCCTGGAGGGGGGGCCTCCGGACGTATGGCTACACCTTC | CAWRGGLRTYGYTF
TRBJ1-4 | . | TRBV19 | . | TGTGCCAGTAGTAGCGACAGGAATGAAAAACTGTTTTTT | CASSSDRNEKLFF
TRBJ1-5 | once | TRBV19 | . | TGTGCCAGTAGTATCTCGGGGTCGGGCAATCAGCCCCAGCATTTT | CASSISGSGNQPQHF
TRBJ2-3 | once | TRBV10-3 | . | TGTGCCATCATGGGCGGGGACACAGATACGCAGTATTTT | CAIMGGDTDTQYF
TRBJ2-7 | once | TRBV28 | . | TGTGCCAGCAGTTCCTTGACAGAGGACGAGCAGTACTTC | CASSSLTEDEQYF
TRBJ2-5 | . | TRBV5-1 | . | TGCGCCAGCACCTCGGACGGGTGGGGTCAAGAGACCCAGTACTTC | CASTSDGWGQETQYF
TRBJ2-1 | once | TRBV28 | . | TGTGCCAGCAGTCTAGGGTGGGGGGAGCAGTTCTTC | CASSLGWGEQFF
TRBJ1-4 | . | TRBV28 | TRBD1 | TGTGCCAGCAGTACCCCACAGGGGTTGGAGGAAAAACTGTTTTTT | CASSTPQGLEEKLFF
TRBJ1-3 | . | TRBV18 | TRBD1 | TGTGCCAGCTCACCAAGGGACACAGGGGCTGGAAACACCATATATTTT | CASSPRDTGAGNTIYF
TRBJ2-3 | . | TRBV5-1 | TRBD2 | TGCGCCAGCAGCTTGGTTGGAGGGAGGGCCACAGATACGCAGTATTTT | CASSLVGGRATDTQYF
TRBJ2-1 | . | TRBV7-3 | . | TGTGCCAGCAGCCTAGGATCTTGGGCAATAGACGATGAGCAGTTCTTC | CASSLGSWAIDDEQFF
TRBJ2-7 | . | TRBV6-5 | TRBD1 | TGTGCCAGCAGCCCGGGACAGATCTACGAGCAGTACTTC | CASSPGQIYEQYF
TRBJ1-2 | . | TRBV2 | . | TGTGCCAGCACCGTCGAAGTTTATGGCTACACCTTC | CASTVEVYGYTF
TRBJ1-2 | . | TRBV30 | TRBD1 | TGTGCCTGGAGCCGGGACAGTGGCTATGGCTACACCTTC | CAWSRDSGYGYTF
TRBJ2-7 | . | TRBV3-1/TRBV3-2 | . | TGTGCCAGCAGGCGGAGGGAAAGAGGCGAGCAGTACTTC | CASRRRERGEQYF
TRBJ2-1 | . | TRBV14 | TRBD2 | TGTGCCAGCAGCCCTGGGACTAGCGGGAGGGCCAAGTTCTTC | CASSPGTSGRAKFF
TRBJ1-6 | . | TRBV5-1 | TRBD1 | TGCGCCAGCAGCTTGTGGGCAGGGGGCGGTTCACCCCTCCACTTT | CASSLWAGGGSPLHF
TRBJ1-2 | . | TRBV9 | . | TGTGCCAGCAGCGCCCCATCATGGGGCTACACCTTC | CASSAPSWGYTF
TRBJ1-3 | . | TRBV7-9 | . | TGTGCCAGCAGTCCAACGAGGGTCTCTGGAAACACCATATATTTT | CASSPTRVSGNTIYF
TRBJ1-1 | . | TRBV29-1 | TRBD1 | TGCAGCGTTGCCTACAGGGGAAGTTTCACTGAAGCTTTCTTT | CSVAYRGSFTEAFF
TRBJ2-7 | few | TRBV11-2 | . | TGTGCCAGCAGGAGTACTTCAGGGGTCGAGCAGTACTTC | CASRSTSGVEQYF
TRBJ2-3 | . | TRBV7-9 | TRBD1 | TGTGCCAGCAGCTTAGAACAGGGGGTAGATACGCAGTATTTT | CASSLEQGVDTQYF
TRBJ1-4 | . | TRBV5-6 | . | TGTGCCAGCAGCTTGGGGCTGGACGGGGAAGAAGAAAAACTGTTTTTT | CASSLGLDGEEEKLFF
TRBJ1-2 | few | TRBV28 | . | TGTGCCAGCAGTTTAGGGCGGCAAAACTATGGCTACACCTTC | CASSLGRQNYGYTF
TRBJ1-1 | few | TRBV13 | . | TGTGCCAGCAGCTTAGCACAGGGTTTGGGGAGCGACACTGAAGCTTTCTTT | CASSLAQGLGSDTEAFF
TRBJ1-1 | . | TRBV28 | . | TGTGCCAGCAGTGTTAACAGGGATGGGGCTGAAGCTTTCTTT | CASSVNRDGAEAFF
TRBJ1-1 | . | TRBV2 | TRBD1 | TGTGCCAGCAGAGACCGGACAGGGGCCTACACTGAAGCTTTCTTT | CASRDRTGAYTEAFF
TRBJ2-7 | . | TRBV6-1 | TRBD2 | TGTGCCAGCAGTGAAGTCGGGACTAGCGCAGGCGAGCAGTACTTC | CASSEVGTSAGEQYF
TRBJ2-7 | . | TRBV2 | TRBD2 | TGTGCCAGCCCAAGAAGCGGGAGGGCGAACGAGCAGTACTTC | CASPRSGRANEQYF
TRBJ2-7 | . | TRBV19 | . | TGTGCCAGTAGTACACCGGGATTACCTCTCGAGCAGTACTTC | CASSTPGLPLEQYF
TRBJ2-3 | . | TRBV5-1 | . | TGCGCCAGCAGCTTGGTTCAGCCCCCCCAGTCTGATACGCAGTATTTT | CASSLVQPPQSDTQYF
TRBJ2-7 | . | TRBV28 | . | TGTGCCAGCACGGTCGGCGGGAAGAGCTCCTACGAGCAGTACTTC | CASTVGGKSSYEQYF
TRBJ2-1 | once | TRBV11-2 | . | TGTGCCAGCAGCCCCCCCCTACGGGACTACAATGAGCAGTTCTTC | CASSPPLRDYNEQFF
TRBJ2-2 | . | TRBV9 | . | TGTGCCAGCAGCGTAGGGGTTAGCGGTAACACCGGGGAGCTGTTTTTT | CASSVGVSGNTGELFF
TRBJ1-1 | . | TRBV6-5 | . | TGTGCCAGCAGTTCCCCTACAGGGAGGACTGAAGCTTTCTTT | CASSSPTGRTEAFF
TRBJ2-6 | . | TRBV2 | . | TGTGCCACCGGCTTAAAAGGGGCCAACGTCCTGACTTTC | CATGLKGANVLTF
TRBJ2-2 | . | TRBV6-5 | . | TGTGCCAGCAGTTTAGGTGGCACCGGGGAGCTGTTTTTT | CASSLGGTGELFF
TRBJ2-1 | . | TRBV7-2 | TRBD2 | TGTGCCAGCAGCTTAGCGGGGACCAGCGGGAGAGGATACAATGAGCAGTTCTTC | CASSLAGTSGRGYNEQFF
TRBJ2-3 | . | TRBV10-3 | TRBD2 | TGTGCCATCAGTGTAGGGCGGGAGTTGGATACGCAGTATTTT | CAISVGRELDTQYF
TRBJ1-5 | once | TRBV6-5 | . | TGTGCCAGCAGTACCGCCAACAACAATCAGCCCCAGCATTTT | CASSTANNNQPQHF
TRBJ1-2 | . | TRBV7-9 | . | TGTGCCAGCAGCTTAGCCGCGCAAGTTGGCTACACCTTC | CASSLAAQVGYTF
TRBJ2-5 | . | TRBV6-6 | TRBD1 | TGTGCCAGCAGCGCTCTCGGACAGGGTAAAGAGACCCAGTACTTC | CASSALGQGKETQYF